The subject of this entry is one T cell receptor (beta chain). The specificity of this receptor is unknown. Base qualities are not at hand, and no much larger clone is one base apart. These data come from a study of cytomegalovirus exposure and HLA in healthy donors (dated by TCRdb to 2017 to 2019). A note on the overall study: According to an earlier analysis of a few hundred of the donors, some 180 million T cells yielded roughly 100 million unique TCR beta sequences and about 300 Gb of sequence data. About five DR-DQ haplotypes were handled as single units for association and clustering, since linkage in the cohort was strong. An early release that covered approximately 600 HLA-typed donors contained around 300 gigabases of sequencing data and tens of millions of unique TCR sequences. On average, 235,054 unique TCR beta nucleotide sequences were sequenced per donor among several hundred genotyped donors of the cohort, with roughly 18% of those sequences being non-productive. The study was designed to test whether signatures of past pathogen exposure could be identified by cataloging public T cell receptors. Among the approximately 430 genotyped donors, 75% to 90% belonged to the genetic ancestry cluster associated with self-reported Caucasian donors. High-throughput TCR immunosequencing, statistical association of individual TCRs with disease status, and machine learning were combined to predict cytomegalovirus infection status. Besides the first cohort of 500 to 700 subjects, a separate validation cohort made up of over a hundred different subjects was used. The number of typed donors differed by locus: roughly 629-640 for A, B, C, DRB1 and DQB1; approximately 530 for DQA1; 606 for DPA1; and some 430 for DPB1. In the later analysis, no new phenotypic data were used to find candidate immune exposures; instead, reliance was placed on TCR beta sequences and their occurrence across donors. In an earlier analysis of 500 to 650 of the donors, high-throughput TCR beta sequencing was used to judge whether each TCR beta V gene segment behaved as functional or pseudogenic. All discovery cohort repertoires had been generated using a single sequencing platform. Donor age, sex, ethnicity and CMV serostatus were compiled together with the repertoire data. A later analysis re-examined previously published TCR beta repertoires from just over 650 donors and added high-resolution HLA genotyping to investigate patterns of TCR occurrence. HLA typing covered class I and class II loci at four-digit resolution. Genome-wide SNP genotypes for about 65% of the roughly 700 donors were used in a later genetic analysis, which treated that subset as a discovery cohort. The T cell repertoires of several hundred subjects were profiled by immunosequencing and related to cytomegalovirus serostatus. The full study reports these points: The sequencing pipeline was judged likely to have produced a cluster of highly shared sequence variants as a technical artifact. In an earlier analysis of several hundred of the donors, most TCR beta V segments were observed in productive rearrangements about 90% or about 30% of the time, broadly matching IMGT annotations. Compared with equally common non-associated chains, HLA-associated TCR beta chains in a later analysis were more clonally expanded and had lower generation probabilities. A later analysis associated about 17,000 TCR beta sequences with specific HLA alleles at a false discovery rate of 0.05. When HLA alleles, especially DR and DQ, strongly co-occurred, TCR associations were difficult to assign to individual alleles. Most CMV-associated TCR beta chains appeared to be HLA-restricted in a later analysis, and the HLA associations seemed to be driven largely by CMV exposure. A few of the identified cytomegalovirus-associated TCR beta chains were confirmed in vitro to be specific for cytomegalovirus antigens. Across donors, most TCR sequences were observed very rarely, whereas some public TCRs were present in many individuals. The cohort was sequenced for TCR beta chains only, and without alpha or paired-chain data the features that could be detected were limited. In both the original and validation cohorts, the classifier was reported to diagnose cytomegalovirus status with high specificity and sensitivity. Because counts were too low, some 16 rarely observed V segments, including chromosome 9 orphons, were excluded from the earlier analysis of 587 of the donors. Correlated functional status among segregating V segments might reflect linkage disequilibrium, but an unknown experimental factor could not be ruled out. The 87-base-pair reads could not distinguish some IMGT-functional V segments, including TRBV6-2 and TRBV6-3, so those segments were excluded. V-gene and J-gene trimming of TCR beta chains was associated with a missense DCLRE1C variant in a later genetic analysis, and the association was replicated in an independent cohort. In a later analysis, several top co-occurrence clusters were reported to appear linked to parvovirus B19, influenza, CMV and Epstein-Barr virus. HLA typing was unavailable for some donors at each locus, so association tests used only the typed subset. According to a later analysis, TCR association rates differed among HLA loci, with DRB1 alleles showing the most associated TCRs and HLA-C alleles showing the fewest. According to the authors, the approach could potentially be generalized to other disease states and immunological phenotypes. A further reported finding was that TCR beta sequences accurately predicted the HLA-A and HLA-B alleles for most subjects in the first cohort. For the cohort, immune exposure information was limited to CMV serostatus. A later genetic analysis reported fewer N-insertions in productive TCRs among donors in an Asian-associated ancestry cluster than the approximately 670-donor mean. Roughly uniform sequencing depth across donors was assumed in presence/absence analyses, although this assumption may not hold. The study listed around 160 TCR beta chains as associated with cytomegalovirus.

The library was generated by the immunoSEQ multiplex PCR assay. For the multiplex PCR, a mixture combining 60 forward primers for TCR Vbeta segments and 13 reverse primers for TCR Jbeta segments was used. Amplification of the CDR3 region of rearranged TCR beta genes was performed with a multiplex PCR assay on genomic DNA. On the Illumina HiSeq System, the amplified TCR beta libraries were sequenced as 87-base-pair reads. As for how the authors treated the data: In a later analysis, some 80 million unique TCR beta chains were counted across the approximately 620 repertoires, and roughly 11 million of these chains were shared by at least two donors. Raw reads were error-corrected and collapsed into unique sequences with a nearest-neighbor algorithm that merged closely related sequences to remove PCR and sequencing errors. To assign V, D and J gene segments, CDR3 sequences were aligned to IMGT reference sequences. For a sequence to be retained, at least a six-nucleotide match to both a V gene segment and a J gene segment was required. Rearrangements were classified as productive when the CDR3 lacked stop codons and remained in frame with V and J, and all other rearrangements were classified as non-productive. Following IMGT convention, CDR3 was defined as the stretch from the second conserved V-encoded cysteine up to the conserved J-encoded phenylalanine. The earlier analysis of about 570 of the donors excluded any sequence lacking an unambiguous match to a single V gene segment. An earlier analysis of almost 600 of the donors classified V segments as functional when productive rearrangements were above 56.7% and as segregating when the standard deviation between donors was above 5%. To diagnose cytomegalovirus status from the catalog of TCR beta chain sequences, a statistical classification framework was built. A later analysis assigned V and J genes by comparing TCR nucleotide sequences with IMGT/GENE-DB human TR gene sequences. Using the TCRdist pipeline, a later analysis assigned CDR3 sequences along with most-parsimonious VDJ recombination scenarios. In a later analysis, every TCR beta chain was defined by the combination of its CDR3 amino acid sequence and its V-gene family, and reads without a unique V-gene family were dropped. As a way to deal with suspected cross-contamination and a sequencing artifact, a later analysis dropped 450 to 600 nucleotide sequences that were highly shared and had low generation probability. For each public chain, a later analysis derived a clonal expansion index from normalized ranks of inferred template counts within each repertoire. Generation probabilities in a later analysis came from a VDJ recombination model fitted to out-of-frame rearrangements, and those results were checked against IGoR. In a later analysis, hypergeometric tests were used to score TCR-TCR, TCR-HLA and TCR-CMV co-occurrence, with a repertoire-size bias correction applied to TCR pairs. False discovery rates were estimated in a later analysis by permuting HLA or CMV assignments 20 times. In a later analysis, co-occurring TCRs were grouped with DBSCAN, and TCRdist sequence similarity was added when clustering was performed within HLA-allele-positive subsets. For co-occurrence clustering, repertoires with fewer than 30,000 or more than 120,000 public chains were excluded, along with roughly 5 repertoires with anomalous nucleotide sharing. As stored in TCRdb, this immuneACCESS dataset retains in-frame rearrangements with V and J assigned. A fraction of the clones does not appear; measured against another copy, unresolved V genes explain less than half of the discrepancy, and the remainder lacks a known reason. The V and J calls and the clone size are those of that table, but D and trimming were determined from the DNA. For this sample there are about 160,000 clones; about 80% appear just once. The ten largest clones take up 4% to 5.5% of the sample.

In total, approximately 690 healthy bone marrow donors made up the cohort. At the time of sampling, all cohort members were nominally healthy, though unrecorded immune exposures were likely present. The donor was CMV seronegative and belonged to the group of over 350 seronegative cohort members. A peripheral blood sample was collected from each donor, and TCR beta sequencing was performed on peripheral blood mononuclear cells. Genomic DNA was extracted from the blood cell samples with the Qiagen DNeasy Blood Extraction Kit. Inclusive of the bounding cysteine and phenylalanine, the CDR3 is 13 residues long. Kept here is only the CDR3 DNA, which spans 39 bases and is read in frame from base 1. V lost 1 base and J lost 6 bases; the stretch between them is 6 bases long. CDR1 LGHNA and CDR2 YSLEER were looked up in the germline V gene.

Sequencing was performed on PBMCs. The clonotype originates from a man aged 30 to 39 in good health and CMV-seronegative. This chain joins TRBV4-3 to TRBJ2-2, with an unclear D gene assignment. The CDR3 is CASSQVSPGELFF. At the DNA level, the sequence is TGCGCCAGCAGCCAAGTCAGTCCCGGGGAGCTGTTTTTT.